This TCR beta chain was retrieved from a study of T-cell reconstitution after alpha-beta-depleted transplantation in children. General observations from the study: When one year had passed after transplant, most T-cell counts and diversity came from newly produced T cells.

Germline-derived CDR1 and CDR2 are SGHKS and YYEKEE (reference sequence). The CDR3 contains 18 residues. V lost 2 bases, J lost 0 bases, and 11 bases stayed unmatched. The authors prepared the TCRbeta library with unique molecular identifiers. TCRdb passed the PCR reads through MiXCR, listing each CDR3 protein once. The table lists about 300,000 distinct CDR3 sequences, 6.5% to 9% of them singletons. This clonotype came up many times. The antigen is undetermined. This specimen consisted of peripheral blood, obtained 360 days after TCRalphabeta/CD19-depleted stem cell transplant. This chain joins TRBV5-5 and TRBJ1-3; 7 bases fit TRBD1. The clonotype originates from a female patient younger than 10 who had a stem cell transplant for Fanconi anemia, so the T cells may come from the graft donor. DNA for the CDR3: TGTGCCAGCAGCTTATACCGGGACAGAGTACGCTCTGGAAACACCATATATTTT. Protein product: CASSLYRDRVRSGNTIYF.